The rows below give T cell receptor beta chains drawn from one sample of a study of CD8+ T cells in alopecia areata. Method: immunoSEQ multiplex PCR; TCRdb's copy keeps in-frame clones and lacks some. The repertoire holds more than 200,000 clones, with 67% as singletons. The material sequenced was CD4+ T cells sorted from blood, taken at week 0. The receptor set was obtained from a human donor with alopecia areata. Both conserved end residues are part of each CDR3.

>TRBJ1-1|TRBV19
CASTRAHGTEAFF
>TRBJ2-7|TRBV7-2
CASSPQLSSSYEQYF
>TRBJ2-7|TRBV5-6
CASSGWTSGGPYEQYF
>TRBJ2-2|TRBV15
CATSSRHGVSGELFF
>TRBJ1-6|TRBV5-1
CASSPGQREGSPLHF
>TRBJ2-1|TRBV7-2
CASSLSGGDYNEQFF
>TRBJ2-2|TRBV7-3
CASSLAPPGHNTGELFF
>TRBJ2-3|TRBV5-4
CASSLYGGADTQYF
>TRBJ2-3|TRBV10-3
CAISELEGGTDTQYF
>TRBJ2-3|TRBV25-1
CASSDTSGGTDTQYF
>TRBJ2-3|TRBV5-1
CASSPLAGVTDTQYF
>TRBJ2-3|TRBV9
CASSVVRGTDTQYF
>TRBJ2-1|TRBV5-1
CASSFAASSYNEQFF
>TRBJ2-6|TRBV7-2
CASSLISGSGANVLTF
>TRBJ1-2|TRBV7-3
CASSSTGNYGYTF
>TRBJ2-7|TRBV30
CAWTRGYEQYF
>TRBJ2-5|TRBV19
CASSIGVRETQYF
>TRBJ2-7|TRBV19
CASSMRGLNEQYF
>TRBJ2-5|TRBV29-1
CSASRGSVETQYF
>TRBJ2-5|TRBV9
CASSVDPGQETQYF
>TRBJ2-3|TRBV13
CASGLREGTQYF
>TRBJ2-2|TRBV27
CASSLGFANTGELFF
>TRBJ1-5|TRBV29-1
CSVGVRNSNQPQHF
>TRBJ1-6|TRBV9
CASSVGNYNSPLHF
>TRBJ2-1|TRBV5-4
CASSLGAGESNEQFF
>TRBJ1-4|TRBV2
CATQGGTNEKLFF
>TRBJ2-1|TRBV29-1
CSVGQGWVDNEQFF
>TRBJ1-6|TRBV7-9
CASSLTVNSPLHF
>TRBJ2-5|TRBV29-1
CSVEVQETQYF
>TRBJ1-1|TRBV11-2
CASSLTDRTEAFF
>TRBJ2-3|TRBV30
CAWGTGPDTQYF
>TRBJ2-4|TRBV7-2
CASSLGAPNIQYF
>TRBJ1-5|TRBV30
CAWTPALVNQPQHF
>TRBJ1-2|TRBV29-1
CSVEDRVPNYGYTF
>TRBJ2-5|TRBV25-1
CASSEARVLETQYF